This T cell receptor (beta chain) came from a study of sequential checkpoint blockade in melanoma. Across the whole study: After both sequences, patients received maintenance nivolumab.

The method was immunoSEQ multiplex PCR; TCRdb's version includes in-frame clones alone and lacks a portion of them. Among around 13,000 clones listed, around 70% were seen once. The sample's treatment: randomized to nivolumab then ipilimumab (arm A) or the reverse (arm B). Live CD3+CD8+ CD19− CD56− cells were sorted from PBMCs. V trimming: 4 bases; J trimming: 3 bases; junction bases outside the gene matches: 5. Germline V gene sequence: CDR1 SGHRS, CDR2 YFSETQ. The CDR3 length is 15 residues. This clone appeared a single time. The rearrangement joins TRBV5-1 to TRBJ1-1, with TRBD1 matching 11 bases. Here the sequenced sample was CD8+ T cells sorted from blood (inferred from file names), taken from a patient given nivolumab and ipilimumab in sequence. This receptor was identified in a human donor with melanoma. The CDR3 bases are TGCGCCAGCAGCCCAGGACAGGGGGCTCACACTGAAGCTTTCTTT. Translating gives CASSPGQGAHTEAFF.